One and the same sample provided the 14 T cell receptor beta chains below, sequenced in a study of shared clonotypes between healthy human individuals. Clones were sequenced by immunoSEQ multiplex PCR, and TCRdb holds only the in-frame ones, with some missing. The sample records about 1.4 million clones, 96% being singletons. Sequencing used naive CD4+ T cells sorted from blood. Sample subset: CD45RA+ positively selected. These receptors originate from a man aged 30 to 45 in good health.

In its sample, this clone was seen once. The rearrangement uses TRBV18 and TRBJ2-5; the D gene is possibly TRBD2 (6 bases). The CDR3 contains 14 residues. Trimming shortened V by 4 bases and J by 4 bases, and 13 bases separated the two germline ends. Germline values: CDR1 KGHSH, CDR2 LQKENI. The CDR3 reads CASSQGTGLETQYF. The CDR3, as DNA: TGTGCCAGCTCACAAGGCACGGGACTAGAGACCCAGTACTTC.

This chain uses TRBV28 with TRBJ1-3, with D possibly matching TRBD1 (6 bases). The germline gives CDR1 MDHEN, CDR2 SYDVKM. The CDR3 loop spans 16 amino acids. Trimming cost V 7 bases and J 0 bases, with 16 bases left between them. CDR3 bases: TGTGCCAGCAACGCTCAGGGGCTCCCCTCTGGAAACACCATATATTTT. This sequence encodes CASNAQGLPSGNTIYF. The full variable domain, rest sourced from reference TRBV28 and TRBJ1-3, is DVKVTQSSRYLVKRTGEKVFLECVQDMDHENMFWYRQDPGLGLRLIYFSYDVKMKEKGDIPEGYSVSREKKERFSLILESASTNQTSMYLCASNAQGLPSGNTIYFGEGSWLTVV.

This CDR3 reads CASSLLVKETQYF. The CDR3 DNA reads TGCGCCAGCAGCCTGTTAGTAAAGGAGACCCAGTACTTC. The genes are TRBV5-1 and TRBJ2-5; D unresolved. V was clipped by 4 bases and J by 5 bases, with 12 bases between them. The CDR3 is made up of 13 amino acids. Germline CDR1 and CDR2: SGHRS and YFSETQ.

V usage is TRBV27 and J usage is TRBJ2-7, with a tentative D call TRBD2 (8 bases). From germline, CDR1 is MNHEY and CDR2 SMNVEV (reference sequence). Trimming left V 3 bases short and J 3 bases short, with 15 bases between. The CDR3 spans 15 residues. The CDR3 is CASSFHGRGLYEQYF. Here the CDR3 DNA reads TGTGCCAGCAGTTTCCACGGGAGGGGGCTCTACGAGCAGTACTTC.

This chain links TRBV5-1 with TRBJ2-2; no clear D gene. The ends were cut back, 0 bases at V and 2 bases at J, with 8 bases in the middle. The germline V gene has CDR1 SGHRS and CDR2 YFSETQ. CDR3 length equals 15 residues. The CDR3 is CASSLGPVNTGELFF. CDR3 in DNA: TGCGCCAGCAGCTTGGGGCCAGTCAACACCGGGGAGCTGTTTTTT. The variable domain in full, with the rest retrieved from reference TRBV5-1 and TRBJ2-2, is KAGVTQTPRYLIKTRGQQVTLSCSPISGHRSVSWYQQTPGQGLQFLFEYFSETQRNKGNFPGRFSGRQFSNSRSEMNVSTLELGDSALYLCASSLGPVNTGELFFGEGSRLTVL.

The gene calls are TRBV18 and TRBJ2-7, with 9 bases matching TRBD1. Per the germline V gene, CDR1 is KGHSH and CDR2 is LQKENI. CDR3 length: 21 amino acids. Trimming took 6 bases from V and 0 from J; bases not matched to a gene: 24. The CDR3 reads CASSPYIPSGTGRDSSYEQYF. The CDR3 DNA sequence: TGTGCCAGCTCGCCCTACATTCCATCCGGGACAGGGAGAGACAGCTCCTACGAGCAGTACTTC.

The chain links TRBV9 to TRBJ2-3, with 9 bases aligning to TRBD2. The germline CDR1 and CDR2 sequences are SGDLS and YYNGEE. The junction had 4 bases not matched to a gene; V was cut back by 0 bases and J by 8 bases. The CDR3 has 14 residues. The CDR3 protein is CASSVEAGGGTQYF. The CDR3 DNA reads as TGTGCCAGCAGCGTAGAAGCGGGAGGTGGTACGCAGTATTTT.

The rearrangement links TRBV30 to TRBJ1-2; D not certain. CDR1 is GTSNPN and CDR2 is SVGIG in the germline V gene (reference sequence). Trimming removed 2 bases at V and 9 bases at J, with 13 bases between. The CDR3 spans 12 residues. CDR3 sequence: CAWSPSTNSYTF. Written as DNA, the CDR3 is TGTGCCTGGAGTCCGTCGACAAATAGCTACACCTTC.

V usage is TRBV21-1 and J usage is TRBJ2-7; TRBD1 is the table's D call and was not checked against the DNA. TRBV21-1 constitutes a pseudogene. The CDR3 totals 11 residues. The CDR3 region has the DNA TGTGCCAGCCTGGGGGCGTACGAGCAGTACTTC. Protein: CASLGAYEQYF.

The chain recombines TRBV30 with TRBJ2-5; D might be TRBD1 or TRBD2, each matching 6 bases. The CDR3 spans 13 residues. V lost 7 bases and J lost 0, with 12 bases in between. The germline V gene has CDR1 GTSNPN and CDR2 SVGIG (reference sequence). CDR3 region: CAFTGRYQETQYF. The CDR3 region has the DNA TGTGCCTTCACAGGGAGGTACCAAGAGACCCAGTACTTC. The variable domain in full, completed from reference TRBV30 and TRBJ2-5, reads SQTIHQWPATLVQPVGSPLSLECTVEGTSNPNLYWYRQAAGRGLQLLFYSVGIGQISSEVPQNLSASRPQDRQFILSSKKLLLSDSGFYLCAFTGRYQETQYFGPGTRLLVL.

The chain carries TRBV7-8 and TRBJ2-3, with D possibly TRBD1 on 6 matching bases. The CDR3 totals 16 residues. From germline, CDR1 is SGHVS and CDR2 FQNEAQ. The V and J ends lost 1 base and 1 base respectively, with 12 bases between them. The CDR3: CASSLGRDTRTDTQYF. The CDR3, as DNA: TGTGCCAGCAGCTTAGGCCGGGACACCCGCACAGATACGCAGTATTTT.

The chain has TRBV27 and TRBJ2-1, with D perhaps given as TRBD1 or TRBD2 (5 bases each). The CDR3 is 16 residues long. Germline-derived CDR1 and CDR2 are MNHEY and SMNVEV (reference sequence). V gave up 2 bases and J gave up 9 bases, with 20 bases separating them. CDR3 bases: TGTGCCAGCAGTTTACGAGGGGTCGGCGGGTCCACTGAGCAGTTCTTC. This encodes CASSLRGVGGSTEQFF.

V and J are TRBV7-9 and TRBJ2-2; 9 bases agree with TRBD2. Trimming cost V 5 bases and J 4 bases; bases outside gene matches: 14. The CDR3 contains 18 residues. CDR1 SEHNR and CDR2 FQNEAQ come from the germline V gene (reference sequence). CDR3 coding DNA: TGTGCCAGCAGCCACATCTCGTTGGCGGGAGGGGTCACCGGGGAGCTGTTTTTT. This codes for CASSHISLAGGVTGELFF.

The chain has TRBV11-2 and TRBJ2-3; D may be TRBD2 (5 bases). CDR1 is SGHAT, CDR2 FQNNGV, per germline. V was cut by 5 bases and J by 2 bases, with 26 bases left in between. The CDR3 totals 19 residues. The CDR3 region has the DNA TGTGCCAGCAGCAACAGTCGGGCCGGGAATATGGCACACACAGATACGCAGTATTTT. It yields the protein CASSNSRAGNMAHTDTQYF.